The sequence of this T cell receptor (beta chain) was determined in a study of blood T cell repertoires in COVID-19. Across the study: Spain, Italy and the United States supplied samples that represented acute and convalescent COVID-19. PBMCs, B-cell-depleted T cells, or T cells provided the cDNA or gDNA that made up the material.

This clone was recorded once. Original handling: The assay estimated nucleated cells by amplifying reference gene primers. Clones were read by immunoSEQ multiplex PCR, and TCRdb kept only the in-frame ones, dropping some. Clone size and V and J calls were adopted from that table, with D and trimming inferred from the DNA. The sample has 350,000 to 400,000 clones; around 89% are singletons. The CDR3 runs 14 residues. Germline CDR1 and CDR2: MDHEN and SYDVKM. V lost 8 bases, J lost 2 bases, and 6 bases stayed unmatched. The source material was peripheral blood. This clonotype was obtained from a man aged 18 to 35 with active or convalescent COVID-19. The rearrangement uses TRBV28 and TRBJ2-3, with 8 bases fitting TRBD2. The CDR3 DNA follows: TGTGCCAGCTTAAAGCGGGGGAACACAGATACGCAGTATTTT. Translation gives CASLKRGNTDTQYF.